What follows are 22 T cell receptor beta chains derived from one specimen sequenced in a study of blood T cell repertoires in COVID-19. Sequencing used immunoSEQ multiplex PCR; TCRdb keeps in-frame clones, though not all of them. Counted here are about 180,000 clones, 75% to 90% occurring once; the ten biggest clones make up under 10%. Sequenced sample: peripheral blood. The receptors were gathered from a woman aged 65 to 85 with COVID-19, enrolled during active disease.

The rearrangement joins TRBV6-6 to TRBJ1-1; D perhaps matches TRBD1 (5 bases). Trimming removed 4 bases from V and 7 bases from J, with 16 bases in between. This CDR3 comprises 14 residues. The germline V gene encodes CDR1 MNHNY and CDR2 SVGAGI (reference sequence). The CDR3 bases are TGTGCCAGCAGTTCCCCCGCGGGGGGTAATGAAGCTTTCTTT. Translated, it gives CASSSPAGGNEAFF.

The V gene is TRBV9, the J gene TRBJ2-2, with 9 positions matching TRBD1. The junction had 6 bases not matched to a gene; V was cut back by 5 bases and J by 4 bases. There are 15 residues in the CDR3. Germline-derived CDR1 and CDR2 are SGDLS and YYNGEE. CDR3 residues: CASRGGQGVTGELFF. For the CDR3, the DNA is TGTGCCAGCAGGGGGGGACAGGGTGTCACCGGGGAGCTGTTTTTT. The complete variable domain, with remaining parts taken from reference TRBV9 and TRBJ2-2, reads DSGVTQTPKHLITATGQRVTLRCSPRSGDLSVYWYQQSLDQGLQFLIQYYNGEERAKGNILERFSAQQFPDLHSELNLSSLELGDSALYFCASRGGQGVTGELFFGEGSRLTVL.

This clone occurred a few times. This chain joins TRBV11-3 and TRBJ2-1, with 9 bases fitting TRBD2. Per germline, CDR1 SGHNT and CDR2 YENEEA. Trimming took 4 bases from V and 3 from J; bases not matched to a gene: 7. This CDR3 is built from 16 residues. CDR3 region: CASSSDGSGSYNEQFF. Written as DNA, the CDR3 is TGTGCCAGCAGCTCGGACGGTAGCGGGAGCTACAATGAGCAGTTCTTC. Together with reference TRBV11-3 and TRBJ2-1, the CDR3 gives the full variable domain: EAGVVQSPRYKIIEKKQPVAFWCNPISGHNTLYWYLQNLGQGPELLIRYENEEAVDDSQLPKDRFSAERLKGVDSTLKIQPAELGDSAVYLCASSSDGSGSYNEQFFGPGTRLTVL.

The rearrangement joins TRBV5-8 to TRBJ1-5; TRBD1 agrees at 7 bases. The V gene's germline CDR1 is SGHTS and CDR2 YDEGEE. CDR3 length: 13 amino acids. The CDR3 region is CSGSQRGRQPQHF. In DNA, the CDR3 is TGTTCGGGGTCGCAGAGGGGGCGTCAGCCCCAGCATTTT.

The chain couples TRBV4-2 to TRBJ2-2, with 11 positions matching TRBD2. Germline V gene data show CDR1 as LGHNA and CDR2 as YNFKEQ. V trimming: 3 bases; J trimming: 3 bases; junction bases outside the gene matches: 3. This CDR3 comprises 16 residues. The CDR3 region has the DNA TGTGCCAGCAGCCAGAGGACTAGCGGGCACACCGGGGAGCTGTTTTTT. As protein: CASSQRTSGHTGELFF.

CDR3 region: CASSLLAGENEQFF. The CDR3 nucleotides read TGTGCCAGCAGCCTCTTAGCGGGAGAGAATGAGCAGTTCTTC. This chain links TRBV3-1 (or the pseudogene TRBV3-2) with TRBJ2-1; TRBD2 matches at 9 bases. Germline V gene data show CDR1 as LGHDT and CDR2 as YNNKEL (reference sequence). This CDR3 has 14 amino acids. The J segment lost 7 bases and the V segment lost 4 bases, leaving 5 bases of the junction unmatched.

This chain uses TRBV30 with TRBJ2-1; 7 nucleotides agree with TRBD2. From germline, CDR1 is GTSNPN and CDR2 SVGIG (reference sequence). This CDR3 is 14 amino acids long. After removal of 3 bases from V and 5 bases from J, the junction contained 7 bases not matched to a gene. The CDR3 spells CAWSRDYHNNEQFF. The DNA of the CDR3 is TGTGCCTGGAGCCGGGACTACCATAACAATGAGCAGTTCTTC.

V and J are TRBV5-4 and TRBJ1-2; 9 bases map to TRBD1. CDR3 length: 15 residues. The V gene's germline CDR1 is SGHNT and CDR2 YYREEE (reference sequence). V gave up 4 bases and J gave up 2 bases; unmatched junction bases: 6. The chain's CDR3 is CASSLVGTGNYGYTF. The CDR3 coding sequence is TGTGCCAGCAGCCTGGTAGGGACAGGGAACTATGGCTACACCTTC.

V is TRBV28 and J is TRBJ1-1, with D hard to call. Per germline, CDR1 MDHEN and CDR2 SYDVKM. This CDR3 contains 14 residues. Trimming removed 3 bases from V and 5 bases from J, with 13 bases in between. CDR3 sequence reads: CASSFGGRGTEAFF. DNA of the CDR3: TGTGCCAGCAGTTTCGGCGGGCGAGGAACTGAAGCTTTCTTT.

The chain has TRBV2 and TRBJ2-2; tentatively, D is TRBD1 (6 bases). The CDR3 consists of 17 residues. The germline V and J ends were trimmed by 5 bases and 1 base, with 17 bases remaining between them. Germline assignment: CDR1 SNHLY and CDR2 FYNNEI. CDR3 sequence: CASSTFLGTKNTGELFF. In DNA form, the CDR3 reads TGTGCCAGCAGTACCTTTCTGGGGACAAAGAACACCGGGGAGCTGTTTTTT.

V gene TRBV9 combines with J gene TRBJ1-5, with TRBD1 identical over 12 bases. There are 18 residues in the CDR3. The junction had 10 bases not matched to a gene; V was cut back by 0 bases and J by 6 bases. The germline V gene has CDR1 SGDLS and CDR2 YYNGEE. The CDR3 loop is CASSVEKPGQGAFQPQHF. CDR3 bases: TGTGCCAGCAGCGTAGAAAAACCGGGACAGGGGGCTTTTCAGCCCCAGCATTTT.

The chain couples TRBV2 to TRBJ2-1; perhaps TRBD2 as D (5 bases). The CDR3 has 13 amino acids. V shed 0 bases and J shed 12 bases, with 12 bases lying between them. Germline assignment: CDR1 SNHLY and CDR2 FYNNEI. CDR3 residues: CASSEAGVMRQFF. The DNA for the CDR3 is TGTGCCAGCAGTGAAGCGGGAGTAATGAGGCAGTTCTTC.

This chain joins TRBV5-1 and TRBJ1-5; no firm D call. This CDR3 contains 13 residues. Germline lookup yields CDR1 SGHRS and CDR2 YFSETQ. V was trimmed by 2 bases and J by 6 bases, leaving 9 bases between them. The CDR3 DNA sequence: TGCGCCAGCAGCTTCGGGGAAAGTCAGCCCCAGCATTTT. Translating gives CASSFGESQPQHF.

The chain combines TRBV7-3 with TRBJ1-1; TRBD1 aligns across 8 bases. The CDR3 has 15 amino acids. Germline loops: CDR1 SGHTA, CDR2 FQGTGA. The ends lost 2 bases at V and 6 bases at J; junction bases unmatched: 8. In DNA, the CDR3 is TGTGCCAGCAGCTTAGTGGGACAGGAGGGCGCTGAAGCTTTCTTT. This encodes CASSLVGQEGAEAFF. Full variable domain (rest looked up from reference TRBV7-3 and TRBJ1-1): GAGVSQTPSNKVTEKGKYVELRCDPISGHTALYWYRQSLGQGPEFLIYFQGTGAADDSGLPNDRFFAVRPEGSVSTLKIQRTERGDSAVYLCASSLVGQEGAEAFFGQGTRLTVV.

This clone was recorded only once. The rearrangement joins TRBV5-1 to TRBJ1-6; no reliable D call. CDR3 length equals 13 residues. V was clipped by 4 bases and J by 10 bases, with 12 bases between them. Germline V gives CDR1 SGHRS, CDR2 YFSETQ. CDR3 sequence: CASSRSGGSPLHF. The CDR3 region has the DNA TGCGCCAGCAGCAGGAGCGGAGGCTCACCCCTCCACTTT. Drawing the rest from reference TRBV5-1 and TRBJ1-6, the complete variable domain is KAGVTQTPRYLIKTRGQQVTLSCSPISGHRSVSWYQQTPGQGLQFLFEYFSETQRNKGNFPGRFSGRQFSNSRSEMNVSTLELGDSALYLCASSRSGGSPLHFGNGTRLTVT.

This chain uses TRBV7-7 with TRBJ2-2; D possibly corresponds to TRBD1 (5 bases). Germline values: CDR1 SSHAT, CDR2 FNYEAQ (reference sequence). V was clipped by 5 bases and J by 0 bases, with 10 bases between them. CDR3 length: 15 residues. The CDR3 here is CASSPRTPNTGELFF. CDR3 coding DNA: TGTGCCAGCAGCCCTAGGACACCGAACACCGGGGAGCTGTTTTTT.

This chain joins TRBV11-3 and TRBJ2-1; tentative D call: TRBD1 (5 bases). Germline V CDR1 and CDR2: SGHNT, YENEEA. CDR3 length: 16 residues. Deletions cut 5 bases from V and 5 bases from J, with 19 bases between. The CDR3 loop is CASSRANGVGHNEQFF. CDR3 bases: TGTGCCAGCAGCCGCGCAAATGGAGTGGGGCACAATGAGCAGTTCTTC. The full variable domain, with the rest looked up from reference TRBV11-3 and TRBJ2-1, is EAGVVQSPRYKIIEKKQPVAFWCNPISGHNTLYWYLQNLGQGPELLIRYENEEAVDDSQLPKDRFSAERLKGVDSTLKIQPAELGDSAVYLCASSRANGVGHNEQFFGPGTRLTVL.

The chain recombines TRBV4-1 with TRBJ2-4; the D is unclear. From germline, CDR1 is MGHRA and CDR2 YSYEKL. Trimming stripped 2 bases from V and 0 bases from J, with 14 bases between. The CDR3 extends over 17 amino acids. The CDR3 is CASSQIPPGLAKNIQYF. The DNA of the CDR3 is TGCGCCAGCAGCCAAATTCCCCCGGGTCTAGCCAAAAACATTCAGTACTTC.

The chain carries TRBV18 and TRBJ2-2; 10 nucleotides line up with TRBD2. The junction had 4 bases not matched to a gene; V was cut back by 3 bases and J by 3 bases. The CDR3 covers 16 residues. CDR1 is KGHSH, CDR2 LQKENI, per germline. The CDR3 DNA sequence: TGTGCCAGCTCACCCCGCCTAGCGGGAGACACCGGGGAGCTGTTTTTT. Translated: CASSPRLAGDTGELFF.

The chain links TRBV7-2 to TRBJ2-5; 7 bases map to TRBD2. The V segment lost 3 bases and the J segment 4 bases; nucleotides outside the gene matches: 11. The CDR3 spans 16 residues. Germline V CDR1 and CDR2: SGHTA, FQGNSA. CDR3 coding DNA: TGTGCCAGCAGCTTGACCGGACTAGTAGCTGGAGAGACCCAGTACTTC. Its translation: CASSLTGLVAGETQYF.

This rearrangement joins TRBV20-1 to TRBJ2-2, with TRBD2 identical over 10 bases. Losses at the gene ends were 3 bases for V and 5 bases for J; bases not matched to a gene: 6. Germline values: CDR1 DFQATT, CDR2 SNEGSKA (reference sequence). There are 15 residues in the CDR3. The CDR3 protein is CSASQAGGRTGELFF. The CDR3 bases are TGCAGTGCTAGTCAAGCGGGAGGGCGGACCGGGGAGCTGTTTTTT.

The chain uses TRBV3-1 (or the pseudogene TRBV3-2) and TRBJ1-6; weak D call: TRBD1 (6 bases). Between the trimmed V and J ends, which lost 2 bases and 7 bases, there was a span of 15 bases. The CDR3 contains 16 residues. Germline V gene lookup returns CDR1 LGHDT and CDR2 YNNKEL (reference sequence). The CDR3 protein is CASSQPSGTSNSPLHF. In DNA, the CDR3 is TGTGCCAGCAGCCAACCATCCGGGACATCGAATTCACCCCTCCACTTT.